Listed below are T cell receptor beta chains from one sample, sequenced in a study of cytomegalovirus exposure and HLA in healthy donors. Here immunoSEQ multiplex PCR was the method, and the copy in TCRdb shows in-frame clones only, minus some. Among about 280,000 clones, around 86% were seen once, and the ten largest hold 1%. The sample consisted of PBMCs. The receptors stem from a woman younger than 35 in good health and CMV-seronegative. Both conserved end residues are part of each CDR3. D genes are given only for firm matches. For some rows the clone size is stated as once, few or many, or as a class when expanded; others skip it.

CDR3 length | J gene | V gene | D gene | clone size | CDR3 DNA | CDR3 protein
16 | TRBJ1-1 | TRBV11-3 | TRBD1 | NA | TGTGCCAGCAGCTTCGCCCAGACAGACAGGGCCACTGAAGCTTTCTTT | CASSFAQTDRATEAFF
17 | TRBJ2-1 | TRBV14 | TRBD2 | NA | TGTGCCAGCAGCCAAAGGTCCCAGGGCGGGAGGGTCAATGAGCAGTTCTTC | CASSQRSQGGRVNEQFF
22 | TRBJ2-3 | TRBV4-3 | TRBD2 | NA | TGCGCCAGCAGCCAACGGACTAGCGGCCTAGTATTGAATTTTTCTAGCACAGATACGCAGTATTTT | CASSQRTSGLVLNFSSTDTQYF
15 | TRBJ2-7 | TRBV28 | TRBD1 | NA | TGTGCCAGCACCCAGGGAGGGACAGGGCTCTACGAGCAGTACTTC | CASTQGGTGLYEQYF
14 | TRBJ2-1 | TRBV10-1 | TRBD2 | NA | TGCGCCAGCAGGGAGCGGGAGACGAGCGATGAGCAGTTCTTC | CASRERETSDEQFF
14 | TRBJ2-7 | TRBV23-1 | NA | few | TGCGCCAGCAGGAGGGAGCTTAGCTCCTACGAGCAGTACTTC | CASRRELSSYEQYF
13 | TRBJ2-1 | TRBV6-4 | TRBD1 | NA | TGTGCCAGCAGTGCCGGGACAGGGTCGCCCCAGTTCTTC | CASSAGTGSPQFF
14 | TRBJ2-5 | TRBV7-9 | NA | NA | TGTGCCAGCAGCACCCCCCGGGGCCAAGAGACCCAGTACTTC | CASSTPRGQETQYF
14 | TRBJ2-6 | TRBV23-1 | NA | NA | TGCGGTACAGGGAAGAGCTCTGGGGCCAACGTCCTGACTTTC | CGTGKSSGANVLTF
13 | TRBJ1-1 | TRBV6-5 | TRBD1 | once | TGTGCCAGCAGTAAACACCCGGGACAGGAAGCTTTCTTT | CASSKHPGQEAFF
15 | TRBJ2-7 | TRBV11-3 | TRBD2 | NA | TGTGCCAGCAGCAGCCCCGGACTAGCGGGCTACGAGCAGTACTTC | CASSSPGLAGYEQYF
13 | TRBJ2-7 | TRBV7-9 | TRBD2 | NA | TGTGCCAGCAGCTTTTCGGGAGGGAACGAGCAGTACTTC | CASSFSGGNEQYF
12 | TRBJ1-1 | TRBV5-6 | TRBD1 | NA | TGTGCCAGCAGCATCCGGACAGGGGAAGCTTTCTTT | CASSIRTGEAFF
14 | TRBJ2-7 | TRBV19 | TRBD1 | NA | TGTGCCAGTAGTAGAGGGGGCCTATTCAACGAGCAGTACTTC | CASSRGGLFNEQYF
15 | TRBJ2-1 | TRBV7-3 | TRBD1 | NA | TGTGCCAGCAGCCCAAGACAGGGTTCTGGCAATGAGCAGTTCTTC | CASSPRQGSGNEQFF
14 | TRBJ2-6 | TRBV5-4 | NA | few | TGTGCCAGCAGCCCGTCTCTGGGGGCCAACGTCCTGACTTTC | CASSPSLGANVLTF
15 | TRBJ1-2 | TRBV5-6 | TRBD1 | NA | TGTGCCAGCAGCGGTGGGGGGACAGGGGCGCCTGGCTACACCTTC | CASSGGGTGAPGYTF
14 | TRBJ1-2 | TRBV13 | NA | NA | TGTGCCAGCAGCTTAGGCGAGCGGGACTATGGCTACACCTTC | CASSLGERDYGYTF
15 | TRBJ2-5 | TRBV6-5 | NA | NA | TGTGCCAGCAGTTACGGAACTAACCTACAAGAGACCCAGTACTTC | CASSYGTNLQETQYF
12 | TRBJ2-5 | TRBV6-6 | NA | NA | TGTGCCAGCAGTGGACTCGGGGAGACCCAGTACTTC | CASSGLGETQYF
13 | TRBJ2-7 | TRBV2 | NA | NA | TGTGCCAGCAGTGGCTACGGTTCCTCCGAGCAGTACTTC | CASSGYGSSEQYF
15 | TRBJ1-1 | TRBV6-1 | NA | NA | TGTGCCAGCAGCCCATCCAAACTTATGAACACTGAAGCTTTCTTT | CASSPSKLMNTEAFF
16 | TRBJ1-2 | TRBV4-1 | TRBD1 | NA | TGCGCCAGCAGCCCGACATCCACAGGGACAGGATATGGCTACACCTTC | CASSPTSTGTGYGYTF
14 | TRBJ1-6 | TRBV6-1 | NA | NA | TGTGCCAGCAGTGGAGGCTCCTATAATTCACCCCTCCACTTT | CASSGGSYNSPLHF
13 | TRBJ1-2 | TRBV30 | NA | NA | TGTGCCTGGACTGACCCAGGGAACCATGGCTACACCTTC | CAWTDPGNHGYTF
14 | TRBJ2-2 | TRBV27 | NA | NA | TGTGCCAGCAGTTTAGAGGCAGCTAGTAGGGAGCTGTTTTTT | CASSLEAASRELFF
14 | TRBJ2-3 | TRBV29-1 | TRBD1 | NA | TGCAGCGTTGAAACACAGGGGGCCGCAGATACGCAGTATTTT | CSVETQGAADTQYF
14 | TRBJ1-4 | TRBV6-5 | TRBD1 | once | TGTGCCTCGGGGATGGGACAGATAAATGAAAAACTGTTTTTT | CASGMGQINEKLFF
17 | TRBJ2-7 | TRBV7-2 | TRBD1 | NA | TGTGCCAGCAGCTCTCTCGGATCCGGGACAGGGTACTACGAGCAGTACTTC | CASSSLGSGTGYYEQYF
13 | TRBJ1-2 | TRBV10-3 | NA | few | TGTGCCATCAAACCAGGTCCCCCTAATGGCTACACCTTC | CAIKPGPPNGYTF
15 | TRBJ2-2 | TRBV7-7 | NA | NA | TGTGCTAGCAGCTTAGGCGGCGGATTCACCGGGGAGCTGTTTTTT | CASSLGGGFTGELFF
12 | TRBJ2-1 | TRBV6-5 | NA | NA | TGTGCCACAGTCAGCTCCTACAATGAGCAGTTCTTC | CATVSSYNEQFF
14 | TRBJ1-1 | TRBV7-3 | NA | NA | TGTGCCAGCAGCTTAATGGGGGGTCCCGCTGAAGCTTTCTTT | CASSLMGGPAEAFF
17 | TRBJ2-3 | TRBV5-1 | NA | NA | TGCGCCAGCAGCTCCGGTAGGGCAGGACATAGCACAGATACGCAGTATTTT | CASSSGRAGHSTDTQYF
17 | TRBJ2-3 | TRBV5-1 | TRBD2 | NA | TGCGCCAGCAGCGCCCTACTAGCGGGAGCAAGCGCAGATACGCAGTATTTT | CASSALLAGASADTQYF
11 | TRBJ1-1 | TRBV30 | NA | NA | TGTGCCTGGGGGGGGAGCACTGAAGCTTTCTTT | CAWGGSTEAFF
13 | TRBJ2-5 | TRBV9 | TRBD1 | NA | TGTGCCAGCAGCATCCAGGGGGCGGAGACCCAGTACTTC | CASSIQGAETQYF
13 | TRBJ2-5 | TRBV5-1 | NA | NA | TGCGCCAGCAGCTCCAGGGGGGTGGAGACCCAGTACTTC | CASSSRGVETQYF
13 | TRBJ1-2 | TRBV6-5 | TRBD1 | few | TGTGCCAGCAGCTCCTCGACAGGGGGGGGCTACACCTTC | CASSSSTGGGYTF
10 | TRBJ1-3 | TRBV6-1 | NA | NA | TGTGCCAGCAGTTCTAACACCATATATTTT | CASSSNTIYF